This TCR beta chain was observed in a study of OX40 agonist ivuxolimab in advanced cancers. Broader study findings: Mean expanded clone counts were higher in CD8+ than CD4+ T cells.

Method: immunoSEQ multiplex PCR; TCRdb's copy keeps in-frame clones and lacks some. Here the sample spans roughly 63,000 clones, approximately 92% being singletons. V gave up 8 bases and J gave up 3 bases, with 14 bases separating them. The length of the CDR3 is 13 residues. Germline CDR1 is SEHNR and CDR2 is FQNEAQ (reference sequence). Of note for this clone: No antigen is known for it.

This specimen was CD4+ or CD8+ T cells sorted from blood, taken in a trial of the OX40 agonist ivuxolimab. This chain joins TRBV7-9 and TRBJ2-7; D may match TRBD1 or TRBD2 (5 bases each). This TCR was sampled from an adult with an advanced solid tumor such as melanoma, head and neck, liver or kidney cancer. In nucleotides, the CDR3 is TGTGCCAGCGCCCTTTGGGGGAGCTACGAGCAGTACTTC. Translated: CASALWGSYEQYF.